This T cell receptor beta chain is from a study of OX40 agonist ivuxolimab in advanced cancers. The wider study: Two patients with cutaneous melanoma and one with hepatocellular carcinoma, three in total, showed partial responses. Overall study results and limits: Expanded clones tended on average to be more numerous among CD8+ T cells than CD4+.

Method: immunoSEQ multiplex PCR; TCRdb's copy keeps in-frame clones and lacks some. The repertoire has roughly 77,000 clones, around 90% of them found once; the top ten carry approximately 10%. As to this clone: As yet, its antigen is unknown.

The CDR3 loop spans 15 amino acids. The germline V gene encodes CDR1 SGHVS and CDR2 FNYEAQ. Trimming removed 5 bases from V and 5 bases from J, with 15 bases in between. The source was CD4+ or CD8+ T cells sorted from blood, collected in a trial of the OX40 agonist ivuxolimab. The chain joins TRBV7-6 to TRBJ2-2; the D gene is possibly TRBD1 (6 bases). This TCR came from an adult with an advanced solid tumor such as melanoma, head and neck, liver or kidney cancer. The CDR3 here is CASSQHVTGTGELFF. CDR3 coding DNA: TGTGCCAGCAGCCAACATGTAACAGGGACCGGGGAGCTGTTTTTT. The full variable domain, completed using reference TRBV7-6 and TRBJ2-2, is GAGVSQSPRYKVTKRGQDVALRCDPISGHVSLYWYRQALGQGPEFLTYFNYEAQQDKSGLPNDRFSAERPEGSISTLTIQRTEQRDSAMYRCASSQHVTGTGELFFGEGSRLTVL.